This paragraph reports one T cell receptor beta chain. Its antigen remains unidentified. No base qualities exist here, and no much larger clone lies one base off it. TCRbeta CDR3 regions were amplified from genomic DNA by means of the immunoSEQ Assay, a bias-controlled multiplex PCR. As for how the authors treated the data: The number of nucleated cells in each sample was estimated from the amplification of reference gene primers within the assay. Sequence reads were collapsed and filtered to measure the absolute abundance of every unique TCRbeta CDR3 rearrangement. Productive Simpson clonality was computed per sample as the square root of Simpson's diversity index over productive rearrangements. Sourced from immuneACCESS, this table was stored by TCRdb with only in-frame sequences that have V and J called. A share of the clones is absent; for the studies checked, an unresolved V gene accounts for under half, and the remainder has no known explanation. V, J and clone size are taken as reported in that table, and D and trimming were inferred from the DNA itself. The sample table contains 160,000 or so clones; only one count was recorded for around 87% of them. 6% to 8.5% of the sample lies in the top ten.

Based on the germline V gene, the CDR1 and CDR2 sequences are LGHNA and YSLEER. Reading from cysteine to phenylalanine, the CDR3 counts 14 amino acids. The sequence is cut down to CDR3 DNA, 42 bases in frame from base 1. For this chain, trimming is 4 bases at the V end and 8 bases at the J end, and the number of junction bases without a gene match is 7. This entry is derived from a study of blood T cell repertoires in COVID-19 (dated by TCRdb to 2019 to 2021). About the full investigation: Samples covering the acute and convalescent phases of COVID-19 were provided by collaborators in the United States, Italy and Spain. The prospective study material was composed of cDNA or gDNA derived from T cells, B-cell-depleted T cells, or PBMCs. The dataset comprised deeply sampled blood TCRbeta repertoires from subjects exposed to, actively infected with, or recovered from COVID-19. The repertoires were made available in a free public database intended to serve as a resource for research on the immune response to SARS-CoV-2. The samples were drawn from two sources: the first 160 participants of the ongoing ImmuneRACE study, and 1,200 or so subjects contributed by 6 global collaborators. A de-identified subject ID, COVID-19 status, age in years and sex were almost always included in the sample metadata. HLA class I and class II types, where available, came from metadata supplied by the sample provider rather than from assay-based typing. What the research found in general, with its limitations: How much clinical and demographic metadata was included differed by source and by participant, and the metadata was provided uncurated.

In the prospective study, participants were 18 to 89 years old, resided in about two dozen geographic areas of the United States, and were enrolled through a virtual design. In the prospective study, cohorts were assigned on the basis of participant-reported clinical history obtained from a screening survey and a study questionnaire. Recovered participants in ImmuneRACE Cohort 3 were defined as having two consecutive negative NP/OP PCR tests, clearance from a healthcare professional, or resolution of symptoms. In the prospective study, mobile phlebotomists collected whole blood, serum and a nasopharyngeal or oropharyngeal swab from each participant. Participants in the prospective study had the option to provide additional blood draws and questionnaires over an approximately 2-month period. Prospective study blood samples were shipped either frozen or at room temperature before DNA extraction.

The TCR comes from a woman in her forties or fifties who had recovered from COVID-19. The chain couples TRBV4-3 to TRBJ2-1; TRBD1 fits 8 bases in the junction. Sequencing used PBMCs or T cells enriched from blood (not recorded which). The sequenced DNA: TGCGCCAGCAGCCTCAGACAGGGGTGGGATGAGCAGTTCTTC. Translated, it gives CASSLRQGWDEQFF.